This T cell receptor beta chain came from a study of response to subunit inactivated influenza vaccine. The CDR3 sequence is 17 residues long. The V gene lost 7 bases and the J gene lost 3 bases, with 23 bases spanning the gap. The V gene's germline CDR1 is SNHLY and CDR2 FYNNEI. The study's findings and limits: The authors suggested that few new T cells are recruited per seasonal influenza vaccination.

This clonotype was seen repeatedly, ten times or more. The antigen is not known. TCRdb analysed the RT-PCR reads with MiXCR anew, one entry per CDR3 protein. The sample gives 400,000 to 650,000 distinct CDR3 sequences, 7.2% of which show up once; around 13% is in the top ten. The sequenced sample was PBMCs from blood, obtained approximately 25 months after vaccination. The TCR was taken from a man aged 50 to 75 who received an inactivated influenza vaccine. The J gene is TRBJ2-3, the V gene TRBV2, with D hard to call. This chain's CDR3 is CASNPPLGVVFTDTQYF. CDR3 sequence (DNA): TGTGCCAGCAACCCTCCCCTCGGAGTCGTCTTTACAGATACGCAGTATTTT.